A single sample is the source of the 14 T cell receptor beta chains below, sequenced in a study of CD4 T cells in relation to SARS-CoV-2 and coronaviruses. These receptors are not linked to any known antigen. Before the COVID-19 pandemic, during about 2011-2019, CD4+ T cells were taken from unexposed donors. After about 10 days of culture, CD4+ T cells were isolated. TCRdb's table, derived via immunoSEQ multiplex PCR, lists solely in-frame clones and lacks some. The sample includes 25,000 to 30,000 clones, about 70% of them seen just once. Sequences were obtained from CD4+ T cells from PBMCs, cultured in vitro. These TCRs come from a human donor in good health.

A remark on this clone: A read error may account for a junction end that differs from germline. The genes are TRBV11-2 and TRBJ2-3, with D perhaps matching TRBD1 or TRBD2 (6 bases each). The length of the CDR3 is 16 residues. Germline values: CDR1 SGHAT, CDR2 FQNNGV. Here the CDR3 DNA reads TGTGCCAGCCGCTTTGGGGCCGGAGGGGGGCCAGATACGCAGTATTTT. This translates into CASRFGAGGGPDTQYF. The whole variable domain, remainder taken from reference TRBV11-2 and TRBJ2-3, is EAGVAQSPRYKIIEKRQSVAFWCNPISGHATLYWYQQILGQGPKLLIQFQNNGVVDDSQLPKDRFSAERLKGVDSTLKIQPAKLEDSAVYLCASRFGAGGGPDTQYFGPGTRLTVL.

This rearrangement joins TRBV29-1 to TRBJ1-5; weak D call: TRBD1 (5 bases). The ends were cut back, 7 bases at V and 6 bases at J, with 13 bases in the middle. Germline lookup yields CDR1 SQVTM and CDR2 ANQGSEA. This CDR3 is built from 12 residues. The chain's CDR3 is CSGVGPGQPQHF. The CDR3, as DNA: TGCAGCGGGGTGGGACCTGGTCAGCCCCAGCATTTT. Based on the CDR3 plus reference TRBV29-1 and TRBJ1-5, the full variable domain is SAVISQKPSRDICQRGTSLTIQCQVDSQVTMMFWYRQQPGQSLTLIATANQGSEATYESGFVIDKFPISRPNLTFSTLTVSNMSPEDSSIYLCSGVGPGQPQHFGDGTRLSIL.

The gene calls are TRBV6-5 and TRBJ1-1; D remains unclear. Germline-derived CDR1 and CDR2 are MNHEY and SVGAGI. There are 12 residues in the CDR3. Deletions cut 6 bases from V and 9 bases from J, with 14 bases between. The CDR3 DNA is TGTGCCAGCAGCCGGGTGGGGATCCAAGCTTTCTTT. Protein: CASSRVGIQAFF.

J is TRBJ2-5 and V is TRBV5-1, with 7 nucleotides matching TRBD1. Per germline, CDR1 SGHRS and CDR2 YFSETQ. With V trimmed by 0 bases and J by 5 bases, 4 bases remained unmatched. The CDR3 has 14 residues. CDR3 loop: CASSLEGARETQYF. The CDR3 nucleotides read TGCGCCAGCAGCTTGGAGGGGGCTAGGGAGACCCAGTACTTC. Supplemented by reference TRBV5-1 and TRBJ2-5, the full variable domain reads KAGVTQTPRYLIKTRGQQVTLSCSPISGHRSVSWYQQTPGQGLQFLFEYFSETQRNKGNFPGRFSGRQFSNSRSEMNVSTLELGDSALYLCASSLEGARETQYFGPGTRLLVL.

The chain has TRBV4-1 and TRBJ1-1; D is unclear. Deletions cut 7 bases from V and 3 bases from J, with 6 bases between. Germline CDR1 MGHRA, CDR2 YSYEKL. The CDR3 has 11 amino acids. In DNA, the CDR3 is TGCGCCAGCACCCGGGACACTGAAGCTTTCTTT. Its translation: CASTRDTEAFF.

The CDR3 DNA follows: TGTGCCAGCAGCTCCCGACAGGGTGGCTATGGCTACACCTTC. This translates into CASSSRQGGYGYTF. V is TRBV7-2 and J is TRBJ1-2; 7 positions match TRBD1. Looked up from germline, CDR1 is SGHTA and CDR2 is FQGNSA. The CDR3 runs to 14 residues. V shed 4 bases, J shed 4 bases, and the junction held 6 bases outside the gene matches.

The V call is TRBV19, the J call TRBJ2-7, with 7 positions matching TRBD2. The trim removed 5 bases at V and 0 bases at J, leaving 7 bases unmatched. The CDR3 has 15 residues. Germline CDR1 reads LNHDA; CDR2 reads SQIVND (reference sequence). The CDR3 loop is CASSFQRGSSYEQYF. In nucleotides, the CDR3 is TGTGCCAGTAGTTTCCAGCGGGGTAGCTCCTACGAGCAGTACTTC.

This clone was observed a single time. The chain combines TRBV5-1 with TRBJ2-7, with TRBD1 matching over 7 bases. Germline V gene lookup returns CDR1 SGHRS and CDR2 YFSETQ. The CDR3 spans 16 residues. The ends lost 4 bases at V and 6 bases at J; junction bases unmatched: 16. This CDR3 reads CASSRGTVQGVGEQYF. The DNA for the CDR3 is TGCGCCAGCAGCAGGGGGACAGTACAGGGCGTTGGCGAGCAGTACTTC.

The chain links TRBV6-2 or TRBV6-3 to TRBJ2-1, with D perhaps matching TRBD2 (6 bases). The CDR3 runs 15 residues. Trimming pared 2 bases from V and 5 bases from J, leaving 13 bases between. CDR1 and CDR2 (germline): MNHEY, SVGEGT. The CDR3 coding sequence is TGTGCCAGCAGTTACCGGAGGGCAGGCAACAATGAGCAGTTCTTC. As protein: CASSYRRAGNNEQFF.

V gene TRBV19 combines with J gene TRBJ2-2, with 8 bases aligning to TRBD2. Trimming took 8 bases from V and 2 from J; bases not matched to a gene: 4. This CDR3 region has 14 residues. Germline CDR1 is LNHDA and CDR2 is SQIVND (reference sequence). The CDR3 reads CASAGGRNTGELFF. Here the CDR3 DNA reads TGTGCCAGTGCGGGGGGACGAAACACCGGGGAGCTGTTTTTT.

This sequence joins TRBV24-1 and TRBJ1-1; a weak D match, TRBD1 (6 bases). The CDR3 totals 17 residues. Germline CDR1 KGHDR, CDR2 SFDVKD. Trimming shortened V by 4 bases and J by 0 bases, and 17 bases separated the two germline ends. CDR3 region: CATSDQDRTALNTEAFF. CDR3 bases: TGTGCCACCAGTGACCAAGACAGGACGGCTTTGAACACTGAAGCTTTCTTT.

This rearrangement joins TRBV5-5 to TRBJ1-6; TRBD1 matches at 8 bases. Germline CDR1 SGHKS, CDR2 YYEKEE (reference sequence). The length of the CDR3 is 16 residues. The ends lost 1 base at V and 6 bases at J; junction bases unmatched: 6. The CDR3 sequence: CASSLNQGALNSPLHF. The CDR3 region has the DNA TGTGCCAGCAGCTTGAACCAGGGGGCTCTTAATTCACCCCTCCACTTT.

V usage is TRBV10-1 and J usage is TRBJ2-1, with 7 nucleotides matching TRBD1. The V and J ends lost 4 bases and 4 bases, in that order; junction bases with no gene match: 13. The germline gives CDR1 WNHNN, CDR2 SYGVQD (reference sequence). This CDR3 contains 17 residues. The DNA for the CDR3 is TGCGCCAGCAGTGCCGGGACAGCAATAGGAGCTTACAATGAGCAGTTCTTC. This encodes CASSAGTAIGAYNEQFF.

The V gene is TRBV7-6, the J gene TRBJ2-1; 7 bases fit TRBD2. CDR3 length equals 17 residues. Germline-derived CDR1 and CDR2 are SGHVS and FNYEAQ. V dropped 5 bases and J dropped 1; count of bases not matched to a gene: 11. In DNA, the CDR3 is TGTGCCAGCAGCCTATTCGGGGGGAGTAGGTCCTACAATGAGCAGTTCTTC. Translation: CASSLFGGSRSYNEQFF.